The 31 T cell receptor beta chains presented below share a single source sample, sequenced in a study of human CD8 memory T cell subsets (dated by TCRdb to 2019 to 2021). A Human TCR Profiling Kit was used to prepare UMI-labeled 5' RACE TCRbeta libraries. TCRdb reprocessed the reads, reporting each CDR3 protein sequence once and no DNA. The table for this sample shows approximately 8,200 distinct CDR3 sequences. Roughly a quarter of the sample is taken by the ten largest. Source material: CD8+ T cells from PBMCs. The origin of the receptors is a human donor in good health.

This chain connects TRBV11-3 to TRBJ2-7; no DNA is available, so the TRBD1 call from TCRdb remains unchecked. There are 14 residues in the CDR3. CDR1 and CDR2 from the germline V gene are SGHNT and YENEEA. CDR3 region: CASSSRDTHYEQYF.

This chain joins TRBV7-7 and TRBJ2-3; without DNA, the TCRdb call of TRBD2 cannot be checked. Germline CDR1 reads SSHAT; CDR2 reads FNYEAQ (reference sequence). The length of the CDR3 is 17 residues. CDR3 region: CASSPTTRLAGTDTQYF.

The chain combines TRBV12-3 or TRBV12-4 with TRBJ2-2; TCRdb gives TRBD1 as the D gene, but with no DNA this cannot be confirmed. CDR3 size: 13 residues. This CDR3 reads CASATGVGGELFF.

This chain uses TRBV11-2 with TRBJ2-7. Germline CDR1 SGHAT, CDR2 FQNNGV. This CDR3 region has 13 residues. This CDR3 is CASSVTSSYEQYF.

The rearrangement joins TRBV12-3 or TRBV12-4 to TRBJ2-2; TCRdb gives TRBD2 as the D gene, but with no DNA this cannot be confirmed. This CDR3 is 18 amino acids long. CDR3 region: CASSWTSGMTGVAGELFF.

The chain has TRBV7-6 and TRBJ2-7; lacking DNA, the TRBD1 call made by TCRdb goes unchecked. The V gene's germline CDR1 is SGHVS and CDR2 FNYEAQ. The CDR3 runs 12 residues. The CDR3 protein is CASSLAQGEQYF.

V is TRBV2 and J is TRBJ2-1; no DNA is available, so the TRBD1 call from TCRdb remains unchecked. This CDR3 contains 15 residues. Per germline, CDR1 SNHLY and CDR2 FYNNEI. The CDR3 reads CASRLPGTIRNEQFF.

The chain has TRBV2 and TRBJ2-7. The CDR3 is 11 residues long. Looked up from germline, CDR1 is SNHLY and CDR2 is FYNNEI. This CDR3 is CASRGAYEQYF.

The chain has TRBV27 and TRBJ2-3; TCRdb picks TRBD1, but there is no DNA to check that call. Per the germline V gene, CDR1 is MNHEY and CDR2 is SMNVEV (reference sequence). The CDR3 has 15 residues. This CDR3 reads CASSLWAGTADTQYF.

The CDR3 loop is CASSLGRGTSEQYF. The chain has TRBV4-1 and TRBJ2-7; without DNA, the TCRdb call of TRBD1 cannot be checked. The CDR3 is 14 residues long. Per the germline V gene, CDR1 is MGHRA and CDR2 is YSYEKL.

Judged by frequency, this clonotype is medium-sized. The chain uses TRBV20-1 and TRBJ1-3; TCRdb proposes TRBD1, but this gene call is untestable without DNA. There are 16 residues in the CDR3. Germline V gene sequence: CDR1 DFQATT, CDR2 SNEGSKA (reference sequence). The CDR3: CSASDSGTGAGNTIYF.

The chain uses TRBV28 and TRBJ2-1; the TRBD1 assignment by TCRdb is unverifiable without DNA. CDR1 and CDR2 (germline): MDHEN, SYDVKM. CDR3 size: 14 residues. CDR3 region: CASRQGTGGSEQFF.

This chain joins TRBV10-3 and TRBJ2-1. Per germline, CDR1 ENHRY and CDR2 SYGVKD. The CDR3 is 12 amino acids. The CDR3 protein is CAISVGDYEQFF.

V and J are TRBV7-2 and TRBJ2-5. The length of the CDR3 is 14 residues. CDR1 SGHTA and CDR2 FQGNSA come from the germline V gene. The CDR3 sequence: CASSLDQAWETQYF.

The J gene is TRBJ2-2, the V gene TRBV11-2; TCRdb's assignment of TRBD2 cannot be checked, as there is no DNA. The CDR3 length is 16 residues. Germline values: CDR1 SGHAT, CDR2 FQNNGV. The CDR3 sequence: CASSLVLALSTGELFF.

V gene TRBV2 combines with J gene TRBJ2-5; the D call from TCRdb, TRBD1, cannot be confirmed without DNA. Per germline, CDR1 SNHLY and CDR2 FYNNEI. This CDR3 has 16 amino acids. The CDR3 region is CASWRSTRDNQETQYF.

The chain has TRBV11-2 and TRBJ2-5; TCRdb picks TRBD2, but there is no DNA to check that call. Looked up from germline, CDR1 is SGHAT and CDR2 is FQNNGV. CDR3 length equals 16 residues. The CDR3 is CASSSDWTSVQETQYF.

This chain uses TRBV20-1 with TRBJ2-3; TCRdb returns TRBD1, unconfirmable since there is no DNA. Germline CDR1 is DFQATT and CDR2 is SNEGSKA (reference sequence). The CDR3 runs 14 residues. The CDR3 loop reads CSAIPVGGQYTQYF.

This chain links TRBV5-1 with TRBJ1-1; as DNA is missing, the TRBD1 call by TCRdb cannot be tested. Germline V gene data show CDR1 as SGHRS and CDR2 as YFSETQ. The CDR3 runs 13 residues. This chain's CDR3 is CASSFALGGEAFF.

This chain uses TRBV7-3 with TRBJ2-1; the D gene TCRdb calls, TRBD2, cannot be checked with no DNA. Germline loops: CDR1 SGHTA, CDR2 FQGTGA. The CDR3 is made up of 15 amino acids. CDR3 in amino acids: CASSAWASQYNEQFF.

The CDR3 here is CASSFLGRTDTQYF. The chain recombines TRBV7-3 with TRBJ2-3. Germline CDR1 is SGHTA and CDR2 is FQGTGA. The CDR3 is 14 amino acids.

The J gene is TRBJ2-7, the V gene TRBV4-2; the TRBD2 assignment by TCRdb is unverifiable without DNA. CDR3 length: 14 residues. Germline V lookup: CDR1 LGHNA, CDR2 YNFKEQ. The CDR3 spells CASSLILAEGEQYF.

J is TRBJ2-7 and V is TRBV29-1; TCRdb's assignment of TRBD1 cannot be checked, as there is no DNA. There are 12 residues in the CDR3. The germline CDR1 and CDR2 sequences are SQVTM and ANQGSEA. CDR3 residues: CSVERQGGEQYF.

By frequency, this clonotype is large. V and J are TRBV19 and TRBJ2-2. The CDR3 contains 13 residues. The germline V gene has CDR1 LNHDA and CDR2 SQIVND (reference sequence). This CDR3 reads CASSIVSGGELFF. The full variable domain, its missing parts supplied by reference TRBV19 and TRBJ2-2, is DGGITQSPKYLFRKEGQNVTLSCEQNLNHDAMYWYRQDPGQGLRLIYYSQIVNDFQKGDIAEGYSVSREKKESFPLTVTSAQKNPTAFYLCASSIVSGGELFFGEGSRLTVL.

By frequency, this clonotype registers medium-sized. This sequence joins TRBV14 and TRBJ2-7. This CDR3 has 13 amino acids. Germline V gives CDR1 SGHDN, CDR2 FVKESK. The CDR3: CASRQESSYEQYF.

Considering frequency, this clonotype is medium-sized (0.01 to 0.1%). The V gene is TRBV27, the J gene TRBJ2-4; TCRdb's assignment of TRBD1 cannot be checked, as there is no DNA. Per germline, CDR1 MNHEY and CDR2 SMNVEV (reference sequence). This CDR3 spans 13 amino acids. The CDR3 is CASSQGTKNIQYF.

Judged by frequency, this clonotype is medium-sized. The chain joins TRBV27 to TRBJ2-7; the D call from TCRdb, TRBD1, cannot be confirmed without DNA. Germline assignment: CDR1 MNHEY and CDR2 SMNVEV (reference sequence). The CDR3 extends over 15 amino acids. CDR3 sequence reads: CASSPGNALSYEQYF.

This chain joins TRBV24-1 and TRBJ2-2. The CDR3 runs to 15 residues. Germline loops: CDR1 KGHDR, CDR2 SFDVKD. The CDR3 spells CATSDSTANTGELFF.

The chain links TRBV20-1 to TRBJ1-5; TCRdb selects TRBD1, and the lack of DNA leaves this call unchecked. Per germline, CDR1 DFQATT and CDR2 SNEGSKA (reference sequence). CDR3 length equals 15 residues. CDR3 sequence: CSANDRDGSNQPQHF.

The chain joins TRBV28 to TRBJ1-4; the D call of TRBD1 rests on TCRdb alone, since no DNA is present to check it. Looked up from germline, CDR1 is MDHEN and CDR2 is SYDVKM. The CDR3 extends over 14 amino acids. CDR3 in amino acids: CASSSTGSGEKLFF.

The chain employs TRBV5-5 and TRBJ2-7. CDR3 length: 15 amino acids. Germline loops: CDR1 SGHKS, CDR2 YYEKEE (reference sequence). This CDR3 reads CASSLPPELSYEQYF.